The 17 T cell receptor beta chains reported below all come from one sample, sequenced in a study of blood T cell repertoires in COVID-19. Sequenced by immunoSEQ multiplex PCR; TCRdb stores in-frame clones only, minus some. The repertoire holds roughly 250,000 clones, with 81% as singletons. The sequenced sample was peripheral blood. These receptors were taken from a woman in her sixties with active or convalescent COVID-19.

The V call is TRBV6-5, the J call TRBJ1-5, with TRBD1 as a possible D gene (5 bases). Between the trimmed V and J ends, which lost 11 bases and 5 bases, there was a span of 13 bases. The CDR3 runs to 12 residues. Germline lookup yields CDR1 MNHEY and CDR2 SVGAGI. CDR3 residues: CASSAGDQPQHF. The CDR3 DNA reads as TGTGCCTCATCGGCGGGGGATCAGCCCCAGCATTTT.

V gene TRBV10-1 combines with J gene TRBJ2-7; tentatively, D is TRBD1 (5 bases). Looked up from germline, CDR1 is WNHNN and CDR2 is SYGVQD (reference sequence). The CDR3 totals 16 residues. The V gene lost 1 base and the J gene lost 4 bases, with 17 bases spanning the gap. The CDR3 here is CASSEWVGLRDYEQYF. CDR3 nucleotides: TGCGCCAGCAGTGAGTGGGTGGGGCTCCGTGATTACGAGCAGTACTTC.

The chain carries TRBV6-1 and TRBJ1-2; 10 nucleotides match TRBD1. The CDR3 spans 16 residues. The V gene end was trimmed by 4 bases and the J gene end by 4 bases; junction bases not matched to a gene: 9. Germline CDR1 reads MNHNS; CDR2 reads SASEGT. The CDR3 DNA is TGTGCCAGCAGTGTCCTCGGGACAGGGGAGTTCTATGGCTACACCTTC. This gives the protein CASSVLGTGEFYGYTF.

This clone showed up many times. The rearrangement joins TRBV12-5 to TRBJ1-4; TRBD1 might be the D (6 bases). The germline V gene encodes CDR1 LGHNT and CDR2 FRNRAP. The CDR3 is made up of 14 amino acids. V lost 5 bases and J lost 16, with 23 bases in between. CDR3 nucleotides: TGTGCTAGTGGTCCCCGTGCAGGGGCGTGGAGTGGGTTTTTT. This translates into CASGPRAGAWSGFF.

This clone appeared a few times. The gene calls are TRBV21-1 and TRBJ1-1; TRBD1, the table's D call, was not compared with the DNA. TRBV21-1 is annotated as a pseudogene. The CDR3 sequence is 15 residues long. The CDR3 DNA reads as TGTGCCAGCAGTACGTTCCAGGGACAAGACACTGAAGCTTTCTTT. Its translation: CASSTFQGQDTEAFF.

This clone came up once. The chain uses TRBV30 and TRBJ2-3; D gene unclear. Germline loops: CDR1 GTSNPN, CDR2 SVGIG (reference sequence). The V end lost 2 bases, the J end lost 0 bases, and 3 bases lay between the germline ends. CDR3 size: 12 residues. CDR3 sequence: CAWSSSTDTQYF. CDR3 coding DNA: TGTGCCTGGAGTTCTAGCACAGATACGCAGTATTTT.

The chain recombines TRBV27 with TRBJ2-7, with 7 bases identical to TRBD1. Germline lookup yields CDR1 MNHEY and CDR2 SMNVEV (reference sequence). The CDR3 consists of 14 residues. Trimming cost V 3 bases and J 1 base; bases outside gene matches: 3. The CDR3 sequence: CASSFARGSYEQYF. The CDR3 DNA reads TGTGCCAGCAGTTTCGCCAGGGGGTCCTACGAGCAGTACTTC.

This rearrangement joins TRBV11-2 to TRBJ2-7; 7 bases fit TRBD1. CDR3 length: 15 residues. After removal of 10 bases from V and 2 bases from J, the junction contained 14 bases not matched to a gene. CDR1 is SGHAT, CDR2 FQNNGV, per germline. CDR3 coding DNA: TGTGCCACCTTACTTGGAGTACAGGGGCCCTACGAGCAGTACTTC. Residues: CATLLGVQGPYEQYF.

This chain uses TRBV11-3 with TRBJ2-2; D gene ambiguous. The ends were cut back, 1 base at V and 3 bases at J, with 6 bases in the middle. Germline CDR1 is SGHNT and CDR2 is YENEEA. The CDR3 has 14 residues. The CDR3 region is CASSLGQDTGELFF. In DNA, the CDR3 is TGTGCCAGCAGCTTAGGCCAGGACACCGGGGAGCTGTTTTTT.

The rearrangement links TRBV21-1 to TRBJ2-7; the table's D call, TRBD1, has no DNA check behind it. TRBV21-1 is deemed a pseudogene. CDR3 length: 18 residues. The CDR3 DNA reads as TGTGCCAGCAGCAAAGCAGATTTGAGGGACAGGGGGCTCTACGAGCAGTACTTC. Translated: CASSKADLRDRGLYEQYF.

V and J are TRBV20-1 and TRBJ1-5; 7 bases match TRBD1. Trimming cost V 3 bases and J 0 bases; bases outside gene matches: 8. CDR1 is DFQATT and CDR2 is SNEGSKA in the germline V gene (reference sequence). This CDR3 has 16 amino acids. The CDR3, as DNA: TGCAGTGCTAGTTCCGGACAGGAATATAGCAATCAGCCCCAGCATTTT. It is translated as CSASSGQEYSNQPQHF.

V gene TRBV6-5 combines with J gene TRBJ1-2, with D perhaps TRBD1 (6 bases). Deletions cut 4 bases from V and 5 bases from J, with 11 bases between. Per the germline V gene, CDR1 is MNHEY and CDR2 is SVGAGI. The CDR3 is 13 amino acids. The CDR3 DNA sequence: TGTGCCAGCAGTTTATCCACAGGGTATGGCTACACCTTC. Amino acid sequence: CASSLSTGYGYTF.

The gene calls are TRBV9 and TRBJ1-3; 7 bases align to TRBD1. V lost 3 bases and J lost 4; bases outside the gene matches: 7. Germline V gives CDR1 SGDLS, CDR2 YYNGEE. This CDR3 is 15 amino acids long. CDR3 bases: TGTGCCAGCAGCGCGACAGGGAGCGCAGGAAACACCATATATTTT. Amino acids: CASSATGSAGNTIYF.

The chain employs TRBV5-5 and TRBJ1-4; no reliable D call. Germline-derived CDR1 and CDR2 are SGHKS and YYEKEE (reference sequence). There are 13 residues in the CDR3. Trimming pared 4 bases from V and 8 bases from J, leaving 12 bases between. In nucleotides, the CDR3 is TGTGCCAGCAGCCTTACGACGGGGGAAAAACTGTTTTTT. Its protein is CASSLTTGEKLFF.

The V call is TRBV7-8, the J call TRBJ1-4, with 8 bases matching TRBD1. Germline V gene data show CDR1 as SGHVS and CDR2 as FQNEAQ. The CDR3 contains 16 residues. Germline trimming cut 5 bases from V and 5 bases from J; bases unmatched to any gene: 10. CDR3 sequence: CASSRYRDRTNEKLFF. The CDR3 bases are TGTGCCAGCAGCAGATACCGGGACAGGACGAATGAAAAACTGTTTTTT.

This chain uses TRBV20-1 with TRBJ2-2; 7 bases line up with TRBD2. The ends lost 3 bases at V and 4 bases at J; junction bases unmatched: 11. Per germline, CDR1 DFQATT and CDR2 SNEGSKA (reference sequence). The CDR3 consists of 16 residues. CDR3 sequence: CSASPWGGRSTGELFF. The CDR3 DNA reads TGCAGTGCTAGTCCCTGGGGGGGGAGGAGCACCGGGGAGCTGTTTTTT.

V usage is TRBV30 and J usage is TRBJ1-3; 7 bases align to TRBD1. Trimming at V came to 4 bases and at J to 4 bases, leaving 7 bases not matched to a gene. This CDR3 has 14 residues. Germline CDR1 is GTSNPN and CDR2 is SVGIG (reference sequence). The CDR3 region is CAWTKRGLGNTIYF. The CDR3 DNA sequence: TGTGCCTGGACGAAAAGGGGGCTAGGAAACACCATATATTTT. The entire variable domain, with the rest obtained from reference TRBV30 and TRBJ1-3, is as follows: SQTIHQWPATLVQPVGSPLSLECTVEGTSNPNLYWYRQAAGRGLQLLFYSVGIGQISSEVPQNLSASRPQDRQFILSSKKLLLSDSGFYLCAWTKRGLGNTIYFGEGSWLTVV.